The 16 T cell receptor beta chains presented below share a single source sample, sequenced in a study of blood T cell repertoires in COVID-19. The table came from immunoSEQ multiplex PCR; TCRdb's copy has only in-frame clones and leaves some out. The sample lists around 170,000 clones; 89% were seen once. Sequencing was done on a sample of peripheral blood. The receptors stem from a man aged 55-75 years with acute or convalescent COVID-19.

The chain carries TRBV3-1 (or the pseudogene TRBV3-2) and TRBJ1-1; tentative D call: TRBD1 (5 bases). Germline CDR1 is LGHDT and CDR2 is YNNKEL (reference sequence). This CDR3 region has 14 residues. Between the trimmed V and J ends, which lost 7 bases and 6 bases, there was a span of 18 bases. The CDR3 DNA reads as TGTGCCAGCATTTCGGGGGGAGGCCGTCCTGAAGCTTTCTTT. It yields the protein CASISGGGRPEAFF.

The J gene is TRBJ1-2, the V gene TRBV6-5; the D gene is possibly TRBD1 (5 bases). The CDR3 totals 14 residues. Trimming removed 4 bases from V and 5 bases from J, with 14 bases in between. Germline V gene lookup returns CDR1 MNHEY and CDR2 SVGAGI. The CDR3 DNA is TGTGCCAGCAGTTCCGGCAGGGCACTTTATGGCTACACCTTC. Protein sequence: CASSSGRALYGYTF.

This clone occurred once. V and J are TRBV3-1 (or the pseudogene TRBV3-2) and TRBJ2-7; 9 bases are shared with TRBD2. CDR1 and CDR2 (germline): LGHDT, YNNKEL (reference sequence). V lost 4 bases to trimming and J lost 4 bases; unmatched junction nucleotides: 11. The CDR3 totals 16 residues. The CDR3 DNA follows: TGTGCCAGCAGCCCCTGGGTAGCGGGGGATAGGTACGAGCAGTACTTC. Residues: CASSPWVAGDRYEQYF.

This chain links TRBV19 with TRBJ1-1; D may be TRBD1 (6 bases). The V and J ends lost 4 bases and 1 base respectively, with 13 bases between them. The CDR3 consists of 15 residues. Per germline, CDR1 LNHDA and CDR2 SQIVND (reference sequence). In DNA form, the CDR3 reads TGTGCCAGTAGTACGAAGACAGGATGGAACACTGAAGCTTTCTTT. This codes for CASSTKTGWNTEAFF.

This sequence joins TRBV6-5 and TRBJ1-2, with TRBD1 as a possible D gene (5 bases). V shed 7 bases and J shed 1 base, with 13 bases lying between them. The CDR3 has 14 residues. Germline values: CDR1 MNHEY, CDR2 SVGAGI. The CDR3 DNA reads as TGTGCCAGCAAAGTGCGGGGACTTAACTATGGCTACACCTTC. This sequence encodes CASKVRGLNYGYTF.

Details on this clone: Additional DNA sequences in this sample encode the identical CDR3. The chain links TRBV7-6 to TRBJ2-1, with a weak D call TRBD2 (6 bases). Germline CDR1 is SGHVS and CDR2 is FNYEAQ. V lost 1 base and J 4 bases, leaving 11 bases between the germline ends. The CDR3 length is 15 residues. The CDR3 reads CASSLGGGAYNEQFF. The CDR3 DNA is TGTGCCAGCAGCTTAGGTGGAGGGGCTTACAATGAGCAGTTCTTC.

This chain joins TRBV5-4 and TRBJ2-1; D might be TRBD2 (7 bases). The germline V gene encodes CDR1 SGHNT and CDR2 YYREEE (reference sequence). The CDR3 extends over 15 amino acids. V lost 0 bases and J lost 10, with 17 bases in between. The CDR3 here is CASSLGTRGGGEQFF. DNA of the CDR3: TGTGCCAGCAGCTTGGGAACGCGCGGGGGCGGCGAGCAGTTCTTC.

The chain joins TRBV11-2 to TRBJ1-2, with TRBD1 matching 8 bases. Trimming cost V 1 base and J 4 bases; bases outside gene matches: 5. This CDR3 is 15 amino acids long. The germline V gene encodes CDR1 SGHAT and CDR2 FQNNGV. The DNA of the CDR3 is TGTGCCAGCAGCTTAGGACAGGGGCGAACCTATGGCTACACCTTC. It encodes CASSLGQGRTYGYTF.

This chain joins TRBV19 and TRBJ1-2; TRBD1 aligns across 8 bases. J gave up 7 bases and V 3 bases, and 13 bases lay outside the gene matches. The CDR3 sequence is 16 residues long. The germline gives CDR1 LNHDA, CDR2 SQIVND (reference sequence). This chain's CDR3 is CASSMNPGQGLPGYTF. The CDR3 DNA reads as TGTGCCAGTAGTATGAATCCCGGACAGGGATTACCTGGCTACACCTTC.

This chain joins TRBV9 and TRBJ2-2; TRBD1 aligns across 11 bases. CDR1 and CDR2 from the germline V gene are SGDLS and YYNGEE. J lost 6 bases, V lost 3 bases, and 7 bases had no gene match. The CDR3 is 16 residues long. The CDR3 loop is CASSGGTGQGAGELFF. DNA for the CDR3: TGTGCCAGCAGCGGCGGTACGGGACAGGGGGCCGGGGAGCTGTTTTTT.

CDR3 residues: CSARTGPEQYF. Written as DNA, the CDR3 is TGCAGTGCACGGACAGGGCCCGAGCAGTACTTC. This rearrangement joins TRBV20-1 to TRBJ2-7, with 8 bases aligning to TRBD1. Germline values: CDR1 DFQATT, CDR2 SNEGSKA (reference sequence). Trimming removed 6 bases from V and 6 bases from J; junction bases left unmatched: 4. The CDR3 totals 11 residues.

The rearrangement uses TRBV29-1 and TRBJ1-2, with D maybe TRBD1 (6 bases). The CDR3 contains 13 residues. Trimming took 4 bases from V and 0 from J, leaving 9 bases between them. Germline V CDR1 and CDR2: SQVTM, ANQGSEA. Here the CDR3 DNA reads TGCAGCGTTGCGACAGGAACTAACTATGGCTACACCTTC. Translation gives CSVATGTNYGYTF.

V gene TRBV6-2 or TRBV6-3 combines with J gene TRBJ1-2; perhaps TRBD1 as D (6 bases). V lost 6 bases to trimming and J lost 7 bases, with 12 bases between them. CDR3 length: 12 residues. Germline values: CDR1 MNHEY, CDR2 SVGEGT. CDR3 nucleotide sequence: TGTGCCAGCAGCTATGGGACATTTGGCTACACCTTC. Translated: CASSYGTFGYTF.

The CDR3 loop is CASSLTIDSFGNTIYF. In DNA form, the CDR3 reads TGTGCCAGCAGCCTTACTATAGACAGCTTTGGAAACACCATATATTTT. This chain connects TRBV7-9 to TRBJ1-3, with a tentative D call TRBD1 (5 bases). The CDR3 spans 16 residues. The V end lost 5 bases, the J end lost 3 bases, and 17 bases lay between the germline ends. Per germline, CDR1 SEHNR and CDR2 FQNEAQ (reference sequence). Based on the CDR3 plus reference TRBV7-9 and TRBJ1-3, the full variable domain is DTGVSQNPRHKITKRGQNVTFRCDPISEHNRLYWYRQTLGQGPEFLTYFQNEAQLEKSRLLSDRFSAERPKGSFSTLEIQRTEQGDSAMYLCASSLTIDSFGNTIYFGEGSWLTVV.

This sequence joins TRBV7-9 and TRBJ2-1; 9 bases are shared with TRBD1. The CDR3 consists of 18 residues. Germline loops: CDR1 SEHNR, CDR2 FQNEAQ (reference sequence). The V and J ends lost 1 base and 7 bases, in that order; junction bases with no gene match: 14. The CDR3 nucleotides are TGTGCCAGCAGCTTAGAAGTAGGTGGGACAGGGTCTTCGAATGAGCAGTTCTTC. It encodes CASSLEVGGTGSSNEQFF.

This clone was seen only once. The CDR3, as DNA: TGTGCCAGCCGAATTTTAGGGGCTGAAGACTATGGCTACACCTTC. It codes for CASRILGAEDYGYTF. The chain employs TRBV6-5 and TRBJ1-2; tentative D call: TRBD1 (5 bases). V was trimmed by 8 bases and J by 3 bases, leaving 19 bases between them. The CDR3 runs to 15 residues. Germline V gene data show CDR1 as MNHEY and CDR2 as SVGAGI.